This is a list of T cell receptor beta chains from one sample in a study of T cells in Graves' hyperthyroidism and ophthalmopathy. Via MiXCR, TCRdb re-called the multiplex PCR reads, giving one row per CDR3 protein. The sample contains about 740,000 distinct CDR3 sequences, 11% to 15% of which appear only once. The specimen was blood. Every receptor here comes from a young woman with Graves' hyperthyroidism. Both conserved end residues are part of each CDR3. The D gene is left open where the match is weak. Where a row states a size, it is once, few, many or the class of an expanded clone; other rows omit it.

TRBJ2-7 few TRBV7-2 TRBD1 TGTGCCAGCAGCTCCAACCGGGACAGCTACGAGCAGTACTTC CASSSNRDSYEQYF
TRBJ2-4 - TRBV6-2/TRBV6-3 - TGTGCCAGCAGCTCTGGGACCTCGGCTCGGGTTGACATTCAGTACTTC CASSSGTSARVDIQYF
TRBJ2-7 many TRBV11-2 TRBD1 TGTGCCAGCAGCTTGGGACAGGGTTACTACGAGCAGTACTTC CASSLGQGYYEQYF
TRBJ2-1 few TRBV12-3/TRBV12-4 - TGTGCCAGCACCCTAGTTACGGGGGCAGGGGTTAGGGAGCAGTTCTTC CASTLVTGAGVREQFF
TRBJ2-7 - TRBV29-1 TRBD2 TGCAGCGTTTCTCCTTTTAGCGGGAGCTCCTACGAGCAGTACTTC CSVSPFSGSSYEQYF
TRBJ2-1 many TRBV20-1 - TGCAGCACGCCCACGGGGCGTGGGGACAATGAGCAGTTCTTC CSTPTGRGDNEQFF
TRBJ2-7 once TRBV7-9 - TGTGCCAGCAGCCTCTCTCTAGCAAGCTACGAGCGGTACTTC CASSLSLASYERYF
TRBJ2-5 few TRBV7-3 TRBD1 TGTGCCAGCAGCTTAGCAGGGGGCAGCCAGACCCAGTACTTC CASSLAGGSQTQYF
TRBJ2-5 few TRBV5-6 TRBD1 TGTGCCAGCAGCTTTGGGACAGTCAGAGAGACCCAGTACTTC CASSFGTVRETQYF
TRBJ2-3 many TRBV7-2 - TGTGCCAGCACCTCGTTCCTTTTGCGGGGGCTTGGCAGGGATACGCAGTATTTT CASTSFLLRGLGRDTQYF
TRBJ2-3 - TRBV5-5 - TGTGCCAGCAGCTTGCCGGCGTGGAGCACAGATACGCAGTATTTT CASSLPAWSTDTQYF
TRBJ2-1 many TRBV20-1 - TGCAGTGCTAGAGGGGGTTTAAGGGTCGGGGGCAATGAGCAGTTCTTC CSARGGLRVGGNEQFF
TRBJ2-6 many TRBV11-2 TRBD2 TGTGCCAGCAGCTTAGCTCTACTAGCGGGAGGCTCTGGGGCCAACGTCCTGACTTTC CASSLALLAGGSGANVLTF
TRBJ2-7 many TRBV28 - TGTGCCAGCACACGGGACTCTGGCTTAACCTACGAGCAGTACTTC CASTRDSGLTYEQYF
TRBJ1-1 many TRBV30 - TGTGCCTGGAGTGACAGGGAGGAGAACACTGAAGCTTTCTTT CAWSDREENTEAFF
TRBJ1-1 few TRBV12-3/TRBV12-4 - TGTGCCAGCAGTCCGGGGGGATTCTCTGAAGCTTTCTTT CASSPGGFSEAFF
TRBJ1-4 many TRBV11-3 - TGTGCCAGCAGCTTAGAGTTCCGTGGGTCAGTTAATGAAAAACTGTTTTTT CASSLEFRGSVNEKLFF
TRBJ1-1 many TRBV6-1 - TGTGCCAGCAGCGGGGGACGGCCTCCGAACACTGAAGCTTTCTTT CASSGGRPPNTEAFF
TRBJ2-3 many TRBV11-2 TRBD2 TGTGCCAGCAGCTTAATATTTGCTAGCGGGACAAGCACAGATACGCAGTATTTT CASSLIFASGTSTDTQYF
TRBJ2-7 few TRBV5-1 - TGCGCCAGCAGCAGGGCAGGGGATGCGGGCGAGCAGTACTTC CASSRAGDAGEQYF
TRBJ2-2 many TRBV7-3 - TGTGCCAGCGAAGTCGGGAGCGGCACCGGGGAGCTGTTTTTT CASEVGSGTGELFF
TRBJ2-7 - TRBV20-1 - TGCAGTGCTAGAGTTATCGGCGGATCCTACGAGCAGTACTTC CSARVIGGSYEQYF
TRBJ1-1 few TRBV5-5 - TGTGCCAGCAGGCCTGGCAGCTCCAGGAACACTGAAGCTTTCTTT CASRPGSSRNTEAFF
TRBJ2-7 many TRBV20-1 TRBD2 TGCAGTGCTCCCCATAGCGGGAGGGTCTACGAGCAGTACTTC CSAPHSGRVYEQYF
TRBJ2-1 - TRBV25-1 - TGTGCCAGCAGTGATCTTCAGGGGCGAGGGACCTACAATGAGCAGTTCTTC CASSDLQGRGTYNEQFF
TRBJ1-5 - TRBV24-1 - TGTGCCACCAGTGATTCAACTAAGCTTCAGCCCCAGCATTTT CATSDSTKLQPQHF
TRBJ1-5 - TRBV20-1 - TGCAGTGCTAGAGAGAACAGGGTCAGCAATCAGCCCCAGCATTTT CSARENRVSNQPQHF
TRBJ2-7 many TRBV29-1 TRBD1 TGCAGCGTCGCCGTCTGGACAGGTTTGTCCTACGAGCAGTACTTC CSVAVWTGLSYEQYF
TRBJ2-7 - TRBV4-1 - TGCGCCAGCAGCCTCTCTTCGCGTCCTTCCTACGAGCAGTACTTC CASSLSSRPSYEQYF
TRBJ2-2 - TRBV6-1 TRBD2 TGTGCCGGTCGGGGTTTTAGCGGGGCCGGGGAGCTGTTTTTT CAGRGFSGAGELFF
TRBJ2-1 many TRBV18 TRBD2 TGTGCCAGCTCAGCCCTGAGGGAGGGGAATGAGCAGTTCTTC CASSALREGNEQFF
TRBJ2-3 few TRBV27 TRBD2 TGTGCCAGCATGGGACTAGAGGCAGATACGCAGTATTTT CASMGLEADTQYF
TRBJ1-1 many TRBV2 - TGTGCCAGCAAGTCCGGAGGCACTGAAGCTTTCTTT CASKSGGTEAFF
TRBJ1-6 many TRBV2 - TGTGCCAGCAGAGGGGAGGGGACTACGAATAATTCACCCCTCCACTTT CASRGEGTTNNSPLHF
TRBJ1-5 few TRBV29-1 - TGCAGCGTTGAAGTCCAGCCGGGACTCCGCAATCAGCCCCAGCATTTT CSVEVQPGLRNQPQHF
TRBJ1-4 few TRBV5-1 - TGCGCCAGCAGCTTCGGGACGGAGATACGGAGGAAACTGTTTTTT CASSFGTEIRRKLFF
TRBJ2-1 many TRBV28 TRBD2 TGTGCCAGCAGTCCACGACTAGCGGGCTTGAATAATGAGCAGTTCTTC CASSPRLAGLNNEQFF
TRBJ2-3 - TRBV4-2 - TGTGCCAGCAGCAAAGGGGGAGCCGGAGGTGTAGATACGCAGTATTTT CASSKGGAGGVDTQYF
TRBJ2-1 few TRBV12-3/TRBV12-4 - TGTGCCAGCAGTCCCCCGGGGCTCCCGCTATACAATGAGCAGTTCTTC CASSPPGLPLYNEQFF
TRBJ1-2 - TRBV13 TRBD1 TGTGCCAGCAGCTCGGTACCCGGACAGGGCCCTGGCTACACCTTC CASSSVPGQGPGYTF
TRBJ2-1 - TRBV29-1 - TGCAGCGGATTGTGGACCCTCGGGCACAATGAGCAGTTCTTC CSGLWTLGHNEQFF
TRBJ2-1 many TRBV11-2 TRBD2 TGTGCCAGCAGCTTAGTTATGTCGACACTAGCGGGAAATGAGCAGTTCTTC CASSLVMSTLAGNEQFF
TRBJ2-2 many TRBV6-2/TRBV6-3 TRBD1 TGTGCCAGCAGTTCCGCCAGGACAGGGTGGTCCGGGGAGCTGTTTTTT CASSSARTGWSGELFF
TRBJ2-5 few TRBV6-1 TRBD1 TGTGCCAGCAGGAGGGACAGGGGTGGAAGGCAAGAGACCCAGTACTTC CASRRDRGGRQETQYF
TRBJ2-5 many TRBV12-3/TRBV12-4 - TGTGCCAGCACCTCTGACAGTAGGGTGGGTCAAGAGACCCAGTACTTC CASTSDSRVGQETQYF
TRBJ2-1 many TRBV30 - TGTGCCTGGAGCGCCGGGACAACGTACAATGAGCAGTTCTTC CAWSAGTTYNEQFF
TRBJ2-1 - TRBV20-1 - TGCAGTGCTTCCTCCCCGGTAGAGCAGTTCTTC CSASSPVEQFF
TRBJ1-6 many TRBV18 - TGTGCCAGCTCACCACGGCAGCACTGGGCCCTCCACTTT CASSPRQHWALHF
TRBJ1-5 - TRBV7-2 - TGTGCCAGCAGCTCCCGTAGGGGGGAGCCCCAGCATTTT CASSSRRGEPQHF